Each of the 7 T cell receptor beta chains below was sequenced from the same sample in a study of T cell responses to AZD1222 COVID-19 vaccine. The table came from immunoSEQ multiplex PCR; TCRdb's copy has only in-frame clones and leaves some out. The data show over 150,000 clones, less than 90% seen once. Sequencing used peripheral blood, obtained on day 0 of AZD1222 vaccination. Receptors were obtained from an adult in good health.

The CDR3 protein is CASSSDGHYGYTF. CDR3 in DNA: TGTGCCAGCAGTTCGGATGGGCACTATGGCTACACCTTC. This chain uses TRBV12-3 or TRBV12-4 with TRBJ1-2, with unresolved D. Trimming took 4 bases from V and 3 from J, leaving 9 bases between them. This CDR3 contains 13 residues.

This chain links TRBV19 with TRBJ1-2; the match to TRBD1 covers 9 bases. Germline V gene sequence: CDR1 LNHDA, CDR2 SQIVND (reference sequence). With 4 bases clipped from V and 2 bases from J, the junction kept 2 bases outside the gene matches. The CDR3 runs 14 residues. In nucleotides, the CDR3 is TGTGCCAGTAGTACCGGACAGGGGAACTATGGCTACACCTTC. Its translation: CASSTGQGNYGYTF. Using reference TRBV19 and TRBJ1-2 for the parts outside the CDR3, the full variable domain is DGGITQSPKYLFRKEGQNVTLSCEQNLNHDAMYWYRQDPGQGLRLIYYSQIVNDFQKGDIAEGYSVSREKKESFPLTVTSAQKNPTAFYLCASSTGQGNYGYTFGSGTRLTVV.

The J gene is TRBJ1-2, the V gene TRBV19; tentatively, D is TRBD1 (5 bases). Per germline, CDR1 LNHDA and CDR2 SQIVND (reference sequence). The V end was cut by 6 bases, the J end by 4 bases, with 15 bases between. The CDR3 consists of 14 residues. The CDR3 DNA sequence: TGTGCCAGTAGGAGGCAGGGAGACGCCTATGGCTACACCTTC. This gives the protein CASRRQGDAYGYTF.

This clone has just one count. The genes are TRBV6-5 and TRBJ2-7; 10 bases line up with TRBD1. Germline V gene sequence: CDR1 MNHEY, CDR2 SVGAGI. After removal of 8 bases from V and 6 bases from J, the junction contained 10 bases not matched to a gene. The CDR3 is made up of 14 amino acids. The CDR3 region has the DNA TGTGCCAGCCGACAGGGGGCGGTTCGGGGCGAGCAGTACTTC. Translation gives CASRQGAVRGEQYF.

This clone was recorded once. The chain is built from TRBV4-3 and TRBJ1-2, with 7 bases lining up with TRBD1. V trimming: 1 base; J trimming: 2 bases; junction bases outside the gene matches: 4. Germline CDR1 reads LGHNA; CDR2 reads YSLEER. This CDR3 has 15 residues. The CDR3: CASSQARGGNYGYTF. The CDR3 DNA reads TGCGCCAGCAGCCAAGCCAGGGGGGGCAACTATGGCTACACCTTC.

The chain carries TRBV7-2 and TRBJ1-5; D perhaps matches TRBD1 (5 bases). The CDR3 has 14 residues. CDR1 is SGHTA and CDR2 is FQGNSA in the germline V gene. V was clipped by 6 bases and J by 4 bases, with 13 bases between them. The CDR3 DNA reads TGTGCCAGCAGTTCGGGGGATGGGAATCAGCCCCAGCATTTT. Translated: CASSSGDGNQPQHF.

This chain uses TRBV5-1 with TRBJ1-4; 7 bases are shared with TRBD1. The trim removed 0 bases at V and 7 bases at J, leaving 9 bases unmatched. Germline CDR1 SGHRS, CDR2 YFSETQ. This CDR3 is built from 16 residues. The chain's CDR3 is CASSLAPTGAGEKLFF. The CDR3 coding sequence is TGCGCCAGCAGCTTGGCCCCTACAGGGGCGGGTGAAAAACTGTTTTTT. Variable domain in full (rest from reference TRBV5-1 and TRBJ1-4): KAGVTQTPRYLIKTRGQQVTLSCSPISGHRSVSWYQQTPGQGLQFLFEYFSETQRNKGNFPGRFSGRQFSNSRSEMNVSTLELGDSALYLCASSLAPTGAGEKLFFGSGTQLSVL.